One sample yielded the 18 T cell receptor beta chains listed below, sequenced in a study of shared clonotypes between healthy human individuals. Repertoires were generated with immunoSEQ multiplex PCR, while TCRdb's copy carries only in-frame clones and drops some. The table has approximately 2.5 million clones, roughly 93% seen once. The specimen sequenced was naive CD4+ T cells from PBMCs. Subset here: CD45RA+ positively selected. These receptors all come from a man between 18 and 29 years old in good health. Some clones in this sample may be carry-over from other donors' samples.

The V call is TRBV11-2, the J call TRBJ2-1; 7 positions agree with TRBD2. The germline gives CDR1 SGHAT, CDR2 FQNNGV. Losses at the gene ends were 0 bases for V and 5 bases for J; bases not matched to a gene: 4. The CDR3 extends over 15 amino acids. The CDR3 sequence: CASSLDRGTNNEQFF. CDR3 DNA sequence: TGTGCCAGCAGCTTAGATAGAGGGACTAACAATGAGCAGTTCTTC.

This clone has just one count. Here the CDR3 DNA reads TGCGCCAGCAGCCAAGGGGAGTTCCCCGAGCAGTACTTC. Protein: CASSQGEFPEQYF. The chain employs TRBV4-1 and TRBJ2-5, with D maybe TRBD2 (5 bases). The last part of the DNA fits TRBJ2-7 better; the J call may be wrong. CDR1 and CDR2 from the germline V gene are MGHRA and YSYEKL. This CDR3 is 13 amino acids long.

The genes are TRBV7-2 and TRBJ1-4, with 10 bases lining up with TRBD1. Trimming cost V 5 bases and J 8 bases; bases outside gene matches: 8. The CDR3 has 15 residues. Looked up from germline, CDR1 is SGHTA and CDR2 is FQGNSA. CDR3 sequence: CASSLMGQGSEKLFF. Here the CDR3 DNA reads TGTGCCAGCAGCCTTATGGGACAGGGGAGCGAAAAACTGTTTTTT. Complete variable domain (other parts from reference TRBV7-2 and TRBJ1-4): GAGVSQSPSNKVTEKGKDVELRCDPISGHTALYWYRQSLGQGLEFLIYFQGNSAPDKSGLPSDRFSAERTGGSVSTLTIQRTQQEDSAVYLCASSLMGQGSEKLFFGSGTQLSVL.

The chain links TRBV7-8 to TRBJ1-3, with TRBD1 identical over 9 bases. V trimming: 8 bases; J trimming: 0 bases; junction bases outside the gene matches: 5. CDR1 is SGHVS, CDR2 FQNEAQ, per germline. The length of the CDR3 is 15 residues. CDR3 nucleotides: TGTGCCAGCTCGAAGGACAGGGGCTCTGGAAACACCATATATTTT. Translation: CASSKDRGSGNTIYF.

The rearrangement joins TRBV5-1 to TRBJ1-3; D ambiguous. Trimming stripped 4 bases from V and 1 base from J, with 9 bases between. The CDR3 runs 14 residues. In germline, CDR1 is SGHRS, CDR2 YFSETQ. CDR3 residues: CASSDGGSGNTIYF. The DNA for the CDR3 is TGCGCCAGCAGCGACGGAGGTTCTGGAAACACCATATATTTT.

The rearrangement links TRBV4-1 to TRBJ2-1, with TRBD2 matching over 7 bases. Germline V lookup: CDR1 MGHRA, CDR2 YSYEKL. The CDR3 has 17 amino acids. V trimming: 4 bases; J trimming: 0 bases; junction bases outside the gene matches: 9. CDR3 DNA: TGCGCCAGCAGCCGAGGATTGGGGGGGGGCTCCTACAATGAGCAGTTCTTC. It codes for CASSRGLGGGSYNEQFF.

CDR3 residues: CASSGFGLAGVGSYNEQFF. The CDR3 DNA reads as TGTGCCAGTAGCGGTTTCGGACTAGCGGGAGTTGGATCCTACAATGAGCAGTTCTTC. The chain recombines TRBV19 with TRBJ2-1, with 13 bases lining up with TRBD2. V shed 6 bases and J 1 base; nucleotides not matched to a gene: 12. CDR1 and CDR2 from the germline V gene are LNHDA and SQIVND (reference sequence). The CDR3 consists of 19 residues.

This chain uses TRBV9 with TRBJ2-1, with D perhaps TRBD2 (5 bases). V dropped 0 bases and J dropped 7 bases, with 8 bases sitting between them. Germline CDR1 SGDLS, CDR2 YYNGEE. The CDR3 loop spans 13 amino acids. The CDR3 here is CASSVGRLNEQFF. The DNA for the CDR3 is TGTGCCAGCAGCGTAGGGAGGCTGAATGAGCAGTTCTTC.

V and J are TRBV7-2 and TRBJ1-2; no definite D call. Per germline, CDR1 SGHTA and CDR2 FQGNSA. The ends were cut back, 1 base at V and 8 bases at J, with 11 bases in the middle. The CDR3 is 13 amino acids. Here the CDR3 reads CASSLGPRIGYTF. In DNA form, the CDR3 reads TGTGCCAGCAGCTTAGGCCCCAGGATCGGCTACACCTTC.

Here the CDR3 reads CASSPNNPGQWGNTEAFF. CDR3 nucleotides: TGTGCCAGCTCACCAAATAATCCGGGACAGTGGGGCAACACTGAAGCTTTCTTT. This chain connects TRBV18 to TRBJ1-1; 7 nucleotides agree with TRBD1. Germline V gene data show CDR1 as KGHSH and CDR2 as LQKENI. The CDR3 runs to 18 residues. The V and J ends lost 2 bases and 2 bases, in that order; junction bases with no gene match: 14. Supplemented by reference TRBV18 and TRBJ1-1, the full variable domain reads NAGVMQNPRHLVRRRGQEARLRCSPMKGHSHVYWYRQLPEEGLKFMVYLQKENIIDESGMPKERFSAEFPKEGPSILRIQQVVRGDSAAYFCASSPNNPGQWGNTEAFFGQGTRLTVV.

The CDR3 sequence: CASSYDSGGQYF. The CDR3 DNA reads as TGTGCCAGCAGTTACGACAGCGGGGGGCAGTACTTC. This chain links TRBV7-6 with TRBJ2-7; 8 bases map to TRBD2. The J segment lost 9 bases and the V segment lost 6 bases, leaving 7 bases of the junction unmatched. From germline, CDR1 is SGHVS and CDR2 FNYEAQ. This CDR3 is 12 amino acids long.

This clone was observed once. The chain employs TRBV2 and TRBJ2-5, with TRBD2 as a possible D gene (5 bases). Trimming shortened V by 7 bases and J by 5 bases, and 14 bases separated the two germline ends. CDR1 is SNHLY, CDR2 FYNNEI, per germline. The CDR3 extends over 13 amino acids. The CDR3 region has the DNA TGTGCCAGCAAACGGGGTGGTGCGGAGACCCAGTACTTC. As protein: CASKRGGAETQYF.

The V and J genes are TRBV6-1 and TRBJ2-2; D is perhaps TRBD1 (6 bases). V was pared by 6 bases and J by 1 base, with 9 bases between. CDR1 is MNHNS, CDR2 SASEGT, per germline. This CDR3 comprises 14 residues. The CDR3 spells CASREQGNTGELFF. DNA for the CDR3: TGTGCCAGCAGGGAACAGGGGAACACCGGGGAGCTGTTTTTT.

The V gene is TRBV5-1, the J gene TRBJ2-7; D ambiguous. This CDR3 region has 15 residues. The V gene lost 0 bases and the J gene lost 0 bases, with 10 bases spanning the gap. CDR1 is SGHRS and CDR2 is YFSETQ in the germline V gene. CDR3 DNA: TGCGCCAGCAGCTTGGAGGAGACCAGCTCCTACGAGCAGTACTTC. Residues: CASSLEETSSYEQYF.

The chain joins TRBV9 to TRBJ2-7, with 7 bases that match TRBD2. The CDR3 runs to 16 residues. Germline lookup yields CDR1 SGDLS and CDR2 YYNGEE. J was trimmed by 2 bases and V by 0 bases; bases with no gene match: 8. CDR3 sequence reads: CASSVGGGGGPYEQYF. The DNA of the CDR3 is TGTGCCAGCAGCGTAGGCGGGGGAGGCGGACCCTACGAGCAGTACTTC.

The chain carries TRBV19 and TRBJ2-7; a weak D match, TRBD1 (6 bases). The germline CDR1 and CDR2 sequences are LNHDA and SQIVND (reference sequence). V lost 4 bases and J lost 2, with 12 bases in between. This CDR3 has 14 residues. For the CDR3, the DNA is TGTGCCAGTAGTAGAACAGGGTACCCCTACGAGCAGTACTTC. Translation: CASSRTGYPYEQYF.

The genes are TRBV7-9 and TRBJ1-3; D call uncertain. Trimming took off 4 bases at V and 3 bases at J, with 7 bases between the two ends. The germline V gene encodes CDR1 SEHNR and CDR2 FQNEAQ (reference sequence). This CDR3 comprises 13 residues. CDR3 sequence (DNA): TGTGCCAGCAGCTCTAGCGGTGGAAACACCATATATTTT. Amino acid sequence: CASSSSGGNTIYF.

V gene TRBV19 combines with J gene TRBJ2-7; TRBD1 aligns across 9 bases. V gave up 11 bases and J gave up 3 bases; unmatched junction bases: 11. Germline values: CDR1 LNHDA, CDR2 SQIVND (reference sequence). This CDR3 is built from 14 residues. In nucleotides, the CDR3 is TGTGCCGGCTCTAAAGGGACAGGGAGCTACGAGCAGTACTTC. Protein product: CAGSKGTGSYEQYF. Full variable domain (missing parts from reference TRBV19 and TRBJ2-7): DGGITQSPKYLFRKEGQNVTLSCEQNLNHDAMYWYRQDPGQGLRLIYYSQIVNDFQKGDIAEGYSVSREKKESFPLTVTSAQKNPTAFYLCAGSKGTGSYEQYFGPGTRLTVT.